This T cell receptor (beta chain) was identified during a study of T cell changes during pregnancy in multiple sclerosis. The germline CDR1 and CDR2 sequences are SGHTA and FQGTGA. V gave up 1 base and J gave up 3 bases, with 13 bases separating them. The CDR3 length is 17 residues. Only in-frame clones appear in the TCRdb table, and some are missing; sequencing was by immunoSEQ multiplex PCR. The sample lists around 66,000 clones, roughly 90% occurring once. The receptor's source is a female donor in good health, enrolled as a control in a pregnancy study. The source material was peripheral blood, sampled in the first trimester of pregnancy. The genes are TRBV7-3 and TRBJ2-6, with D tentatively TRBD2 (6 bases). CDR3 region: CASSLIGSSVGANVLTF. The CDR3 DNA reads as TGTGCCAGCAGCTTAATCGGGTCTAGCGTTGGGGCCAACGTCCTGACTTTC.